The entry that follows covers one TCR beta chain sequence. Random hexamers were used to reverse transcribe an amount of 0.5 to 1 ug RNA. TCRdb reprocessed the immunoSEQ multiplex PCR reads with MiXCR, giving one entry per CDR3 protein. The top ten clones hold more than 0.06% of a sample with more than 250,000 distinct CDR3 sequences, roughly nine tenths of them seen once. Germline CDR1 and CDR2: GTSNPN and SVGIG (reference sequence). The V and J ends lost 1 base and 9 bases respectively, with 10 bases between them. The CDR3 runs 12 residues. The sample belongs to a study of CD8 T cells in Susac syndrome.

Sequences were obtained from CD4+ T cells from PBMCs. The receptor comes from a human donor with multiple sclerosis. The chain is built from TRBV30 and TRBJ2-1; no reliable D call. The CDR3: CAWSESRGEQFF. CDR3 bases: TGTGCCTGGAGTGAATCTCGTGGTGAGCAGTTCTTC.